This entry lists 25 T cell receptor beta chains sequenced from one sample in a study of shared clonotypes between healthy human individuals. This table comes from immunoSEQ multiplex PCR, and its TCRdb copy is limited to in-frame clones, with some not included. The sample gives millions of clones, around nine tenths of which show up once; 0.11% to 0.15% is in the top ten. Sequencing used naive CD4+ T cells sorted from blood. Stated subset: CD45RA+ positively selected. These receptor sequences come from a man younger than 30 in good health.

This chain connects TRBV6-1 to TRBJ2-7; D gene unclear. Trimming removed 11 bases from V and 6 bases from J, with 14 bases in between. CDR1 MNHNS and CDR2 SASEGT come from the germline V gene. CDR3 size: 11 residues. This CDR3 is CAGRTGLEQYF. The DNA of the CDR3 is TGTGCCGGCCGAACGGGCCTCGAGCAGTACTTC.

The chain is built from TRBV28 and TRBJ1-2; D is perhaps TRBD1 (5 bases). CDR1 is MDHEN, CDR2 SYDVKM, per germline. CDR3 size: 13 residues. The V end was cut by 4 bases, the J end by 4 bases, with 10 bases between. This CDR3 reads CASSSRAGYGYTF. CDR3 in DNA: TGTGCCAGCAGTTCCAGGGCCGGCTATGGCTACACCTTC.

On this clone: Other nucleotide sequences in the sample specify the same CDR3. The chain carries TRBV7-9 and TRBJ1-2, with a tentative D call TRBD1 (5 bases). In germline, CDR1 is SEHNR, CDR2 FQNEAQ (reference sequence). CDR3 length: 13 amino acids. The germline V and J ends were trimmed by 0 bases and 6 bases, with 8 bases remaining between them. In DNA form, the CDR3 reads TGTGCCAGCAGCTTAGCAGGGGTGGATGGCTACACCTTC. It encodes CASSLAGVDGYTF.

V is TRBV6-1 and J is TRBJ1-6, with D possibly being TRBD1 (5 bases). This CDR3 region has 13 residues. Germline V lookup: CDR1 MNHNS, CDR2 SASEGT. Trimming removed 5 bases at V and 9 bases at J, with 11 bases between. CDR3 bases: TGTGCCAGCAGTCCTAAGAGGGGTTCACCCCTCCACTTT. Protein product: CASSPKRGSPLHF.

The rearrangement joins TRBV4-1 to TRBJ2-1, with D tentatively TRBD2 (7 bases). Germline lookup yields CDR1 MGHRA and CDR2 YSYEKL. V lost 1 base, J lost 2 bases, and 12 bases lay in between. The CDR3 runs to 16 residues. The CDR3: CASSQGGGGTYNEQFF. CDR3 nucleotides: TGCGCCAGCAGCCAAGGAGGGGGGGGAACCTACAATGAGCAGTTCTTC.

The genes are TRBV6-1 and TRBJ2-5; the D gene is possibly TRBD2 (5 bases). The CDR3 totals 15 residues. Trimming removed 4 bases from V and 8 bases from J, with 20 bases in between. Germline CDR1 and CDR2: MNHNS and SASEGT. CDR3 nucleotides: TGTGCCAGCAGTGCAGCAGGACCCCCGGGAACTACCCAGTACTTC. Its protein product is CASSAAGPPGTTQYF.

The J gene is TRBJ1-5, the V gene TRBV10-1, with D tentatively TRBD1 (6 bases). CDR1 is WNHNN, CDR2 SYGVQD, per germline (reference sequence). The CDR3 extends over 19 amino acids. V lost 2 bases and J lost 0, with 20 bases in between. The CDR3 coding sequence is TGCGCCAGCAGTGAGACGCCGTATCTGGACAGATTTAGCAATCAGCCCCAGCATTTT. This sequence encodes CASSETPYLDRFSNQPQHF.

The V call is TRBV27, the J call TRBJ1-2; D call uncertain. Per the germline V gene, CDR1 is MNHEY and CDR2 is SMNVEV (reference sequence). The germline V and J ends were trimmed by 3 bases and 8 bases, with 13 bases remaining between them. The CDR3 is made up of 13 amino acids. The CDR3 sequence is CASSFEGRVGYTF. CDR3 DNA: TGTGCCAGCAGTTTCGAGGGTCGAGTAGGCTACACCTTC.

A note on this clone: The same CDR3 arises from other DNA sequences in this sample as well. This chain links TRBV30 with TRBJ1-3, with 7 bases that match TRBD1. V lost 5 bases and J lost 4; bases outside the gene matches: 2. CDR1 and CDR2 from the germline V gene are GTSNPN and SVGIG (reference sequence). This CDR3 contains 12 residues. The CDR3 nucleotides read TGTGCCTGGTCGACAGGGGGAAACACCATATATTTT. Translated, it gives CAWSTGGNTIYF.

This clone was detected only once. The chain employs TRBV11-2 and TRBJ1-2, with 10 bases aligning to TRBD1. This CDR3 is 16 amino acids long. J was trimmed by 9 bases and V by 5 bases; bases with no gene match: 15. Germline V CDR1 and CDR2: SGHAT, FQNNGV. The CDR3 protein is CASSPRDRGRFVSYTF. In nucleotides, the CDR3 is TGTGCCAGCAGCCCCCGGGACAGGGGCCGTTTCGTGAGCTACACCTTC.

The CDR3 sequence: CASSFQGTGELFF. DNA of the CDR3: TGTGCCAGCAGCTTCCAGGGGACCGGGGAGCTGTTTTTT. The genes are TRBV5-5 and TRBJ2-2; possibly TRBD1 for D (6 bases). V lost 2 bases and J 5 bases, leaving 7 bases between the germline ends. The CDR3 extends over 13 amino acids. Germline V gene data show CDR1 as SGHKS and CDR2 as YYEKEE (reference sequence).

In regard to this clone: The same CDR3 can be traced to other DNA sequences in this sample. The chain employs TRBV6-1 and TRBJ1-1; D call uncertain. The CDR3 runs 12 residues. The V gene lost 2 bases and the J gene lost 0 bases, with 1 base spanning the gap. The germline V gene has CDR1 MNHNS and CDR2 SASEGT. The CDR3 loop is CASSEMNTEAFF. CDR3 in DNA: TGTGCCAGCAGTGAAATGAACACTGAAGCTTTCTTT.

The CDR3 region is CASSFRRQSYEQYF. The CDR3, as DNA: TGTGCCAGCAGCTTTAGGAGGCAGAGCTACGAGCAGTACTTC. The J gene is TRBJ2-7, the V gene TRBV11-2; weak D call: TRBD2 (5 bases). Germline CDR1 reads SGHAT; CDR2 reads FQNNGV. CDR3 length equals 14 residues. The ends were cut back, 3 bases at V and 3 bases at J, with 12 bases in the middle.

The V gene is TRBV10-1, the J gene TRBJ1-1; maybe TRBD1 (6 bases). V was shortened by 7 bases and J by 3 bases, with 12 bases between the two germline ends. The germline CDR1 and CDR2 sequences are WNHNN and SYGVQD (reference sequence). CDR3 length: 13 amino acids. DNA of the CDR3: TGCGCCAGCACCGGACAGAAGGACACTGAAGCTTTCTTT. This encodes CASTGQKDTEAFF.

The chain links TRBV10-3 to TRBJ1-1; D is unresolved. The CDR3 has 13 amino acids. V was trimmed by 9 bases and J by 3 bases, leaving 14 bases between them. Germline V gives CDR1 ENHRY, CDR2 SYGVKD. CDR3 in DNA: TGTGCCATGGCCAGGAACTGGGACACTGAAGCTTTCTTT. Its translation: CAMARNWDTEAFF.

This chain joins TRBV20-1 and TRBJ1-1, with no clear D. V dropped 8 bases and J dropped 5 bases, with 9 bases sitting between them. Germline assignment: CDR1 DFQATT and CDR2 SNEGSKA (reference sequence). This CDR3 has 10 residues. CDR3 protein: CSFHRTEAFF. Here the CDR3 DNA reads TGCAGTTTCCACCGGACTGAAGCTTTCTTT.

This clone was recorded once. The V and J genes are TRBV7-8 and TRBJ2-7, with TRBD1 matching over 8 bases. The V gene's germline CDR1 is SGHVS and CDR2 FQNEAQ. J lost 0 bases, V lost 1 base, and 5 bases had no gene match. The CDR3 is made up of 16 amino acids. The CDR3 is CASSLVDRAFSYEQYF. The CDR3 DNA is TGTGCCAGCAGCTTAGTGGACAGGGCCTTCTCCTACGAGCAGTACTTC.

The genes are TRBV27 and TRBJ1-2, with D unclear. The CDR3 is made up of 12 amino acids. The V end lost 10 bases, the J end lost 8 bases, and 17 bases lay between the germline ends. The germline V gene encodes CDR1 MNHEY and CDR2 SMNVEV (reference sequence). CDR3 DNA sequence: TGTGCCACCCACCCCGGGGATCGGGGCTACACCTTC. It translates to CATHPGDRGYTF.

This clone occurred once. The CDR3 DNA follows: TGTGCCAGCAGCAGCGCCGGAAGAAGCTCCTACGAGCAGTACTTC. It is translated as CASSSAGRSSYEQYF. This sequence joins TRBV7-9 and TRBJ2-7; no clear D. Germline values: CDR1 SEHNR, CDR2 FQNEAQ (reference sequence). V lost 5 bases and J lost 0, with 14 bases in between. The CDR3 is 15 amino acids.

The V call is TRBV5-1, the J call TRBJ2-3; tentative D call: TRBD2 (5 bases). Trimming cost V 5 bases and J 5 bases, with 18 bases left between them. Germline CDR1 is SGHRS and CDR2 is YFSETQ. There are 15 residues in the CDR3. CDR3 nucleotide sequence: TGCGCCAGCAGGGCCGGGCCAACGGCGGGAGATACGCAGTATTTT. Its protein product is CASRAGPTAGDTQYF.

The V call is TRBV5-1, the J call TRBJ1-2; D is possibly TRBD1 (6 bases). The V gene's germline CDR1 is SGHRS and CDR2 YFSETQ. The CDR3 has 13 amino acids. Trimming removed 0 bases from V and 6 bases from J, with 9 bases in between. The DNA of the CDR3 is TGCGCCAGCAGCTTGGTGCCAGGGGATGGCTACACCTTC. This gives the protein CASSLVPGDGYTF. The complete variable domain, with remaining parts taken from reference TRBV5-1 and TRBJ1-2, reads KAGVTQTPRYLIKTRGQQVTLSCSPISGHRSVSWYQQTPGQGLQFLFEYFSETQRNKGNFPGRFSGRQFSNSRSEMNVSTLELGDSALYLCASSLVPGDGYTFGSGTRLTVV.

The chain joins TRBV30 to TRBJ1-3, with D unresolved. Germline V gene data show CDR1 as GTSNPN and CDR2 as SVGIG (reference sequence). V was clipped by 2 bases and J by 0 bases, with 8 bases between them. This CDR3 has 14 amino acids. CDR3 amino acids: CAWSTKSSGNTIYF. Written as DNA, the CDR3 is TGTGCCTGGAGTACCAAGAGCTCTGGAAACACCATATATTTT.

This clone came up once. The V and J genes are TRBV5-1 and TRBJ1-1; no clear D. The V gene's germline CDR1 is SGHRS and CDR2 YFSETQ. The CDR3 loop spans 15 amino acids. Trimming removed 1 base at V and 2 bases at J, with 12 bases between. The CDR3 DNA sequence: TGCGCCAGCAGCTTGTCTGCAGGAGGAAACACTGAAGCTTTCTTT. Protein sequence: CASSLSAGGNTEAFF.

The V and J genes are TRBV11-2 and TRBJ2-5, with 8 bases fitting TRBD2. V gave up 0 bases and J gave up 13 bases; unmatched junction bases: 10. The germline V gene has CDR1 SGHAT and CDR2 FQNNGV. The CDR3 totals 14 residues. The CDR3 here is CASSLDLLAGTLYF. DNA of the CDR3: TGTGCCAGCAGCTTAGATCTCCTAGCGGGTACACTGTACTTC.

This clone was seen only once. Here the CDR3 reads CASSLGLARNEQFF. The DNA of the CDR3 is TGTGCCAGCAGCCTCGGACTAGCTCGGAATGAGCAGTTCTTC. This chain uses TRBV27 with TRBJ2-1; 8 bases are a match to TRBD2. J gave up 7 bases and V 6 bases, and 8 bases lay outside the gene matches. In germline, CDR1 is MNHEY, CDR2 SMNVEV (reference sequence). This CDR3 comprises 14 residues.